Each of the 20 T cell receptor beta chains below was sequenced from the same sample in a study of T-cell reconstitution after alpha-beta-depleted transplantation in children. Researchers prepared the TCRbeta library using unique molecular identifiers, the study reports. TCRdb analysed the PCR reads with MiXCR anew, one entry per CDR3 protein. The table has about 340,000 distinct CDR3 sequences, about an eighth seen once. The specimen was PBMCs, collected from the stem cell graft. The origin of the receptors is a human donor who donated a stem cell graft to a child with Fanconi anemia.

The rearrangement links TRBV5-1 to TRBJ2-7, with 9 bases that match TRBD1. V trimming: 7 bases; J trimming: 4 bases; junction bases outside the gene matches: 6. This CDR3 has 13 amino acids. Germline V gene lookup returns CDR1 SGHRS and CDR2 YFSETQ. The DNA for the CDR3 is TGCGCCAGCCATCAGGGACAGGGATACGAGCAGTACTTC. Translation gives CASHQGQGYEQYF.

This chain uses TRBV5-1 with TRBJ2-4; D is unresolved. Trimming cost V 3 bases and J 0 bases, with 7 bases left between them. Germline CDR1 SGHRS, CDR2 YFSETQ. The CDR3 is 14 residues long. The CDR3 region has the DNA TGCGCCAGCAGCTCCGAACTAGCCAAAAACATTCAGTACTTC. It translates to CASSSELAKNIQYF. Variable domain in full (rest from reference TRBV5-1 and TRBJ2-4): KAGVTQTPRYLIKTRGQQVTLSCSPISGHRSVSWYQQTPGQGLQFLFEYFSETQRNKGNFPGRFSGRQFSNSRSEMNVSTLELGDSALYLCASSSELAKNIQYFGAGTRLSVL.

This clonotype was counted only a few times. The V gene is TRBV7-2, the J gene TRBJ1-1; D gene uncertain. Trimming stripped 8 bases from V and 4 bases from J, with 20 bases between. Germline V gene sequence: CDR1 SGHTA, CDR2 FQGNSA. This CDR3 region has 15 residues. CDR3 residues: CASGRQAGLITEAFF. The CDR3 coding sequence is TGTGCCAGCGGCCGGCAGGCTGGTTTGATCACTGAAGCTTTCTTT.

This clonotype was counted once. This may arise from a read error, as a much more abundant clone is one base away. The chain joins TRBV27 to TRBJ1-6; D unclear. The CDR3 is 13 residues long. Germline V gives CDR1 MNHEY, CDR2 SMNVEV (reference sequence). The CDR3 coding sequence is TGTGCCAGCAGTCTAAGTTACAATTTACCCCTCCACTTT. Residues: CASSLSYNLPLHF.

This clonotype was picked up a small number of times. The chain joins TRBV4-1 to TRBJ1-1; the match to TRBD1 covers 7 bases. The CDR3 covers 15 residues. V trimming: 5 bases; J trimming: 0 bases; junction bases outside the gene matches: 6. Germline loops: CDR1 MGHRA, CDR2 YSYEKL. For the CDR3, the DNA is TGCGCCAGCAGCGATAGACAGGGATTGAACACTGAAGCTTTCTTT. This sequence encodes CASSDRQGLNTEAFF.

This clonotype came up a few times. This chain links TRBV7-9 with TRBJ1-3; D is unclear. The CDR3 runs 14 residues. V shed 4 bases and J shed 0 bases, with 7 bases lying between them. Germline V CDR1 and CDR2: SEHNR, FQNEAQ (reference sequence). The CDR3 sequence: CASSSLFSGNTIYF. CDR3 bases: TGTGCCAGCAGCTCGCTTTTCTCTGGAAACACCATATATTTT. Using reference TRBV7-9 and TRBJ1-3 for the parts outside the CDR3, the full variable domain is DTGVSQNPRHKITKRGQNVTFRCDPISEHNRLYWYRQTLGQGPEFLTYFQNEAQLEKSRLLSDRFSAERPKGSFSTLEIQRTEQGDSAMYLCASSSLFSGNTIYFGEGSWLTVV.

This clonotype was recorded at least ten times. The chain uses TRBV5-1 and TRBJ2-5; no firm D call. Looked up from germline, CDR1 is SGHRS and CDR2 is YFSETQ. Trimming took off 7 bases at V and 5 bases at J, with 12 bases between the two ends. The CDR3 covers 12 residues. The CDR3, as DNA: TGCGCCAGCGCAGGAGAAGGGGAGACCCAGTACTTC. As protein: CASAGEGETQYF.

This clonotype has only a few counts. Here the CDR3 reads CASRTTHYEQYF. The CDR3 DNA is TGTGCCAGCCGCACTACTCACTACGAGCAGTACTTC. The chain combines TRBV2 with TRBJ2-7; D unclear. CDR1 SNHLY and CDR2 FYNNEI come from the germline V gene. The CDR3 runs 12 residues. V dropped 8 bases and J dropped 3 bases, with 11 bases sitting between them.

V is TRBV20-1 and J is TRBJ2-7; D is unclear. Germline values: CDR1 DFQATT, CDR2 SNEGSKA (reference sequence). Between the trimmed V and J ends, which lost 1 base and 4 bases, there was a span of 14 bases. This CDR3 has 14 amino acids. CDR3 protein: CSARGRTAGYEQYV. The CDR3 DNA reads as TGCAGTGCTAGAGGTAGGACCGCCGGTTACGAGCAGTACGTC.

The table lists this clonotype with many counts. This sequence joins TRBV9 and TRBJ2-7; TRBD2 matches 7 bases. The CDR3 has 15 residues. Germline V gene data show CDR1 as SGDLS and CDR2 as YYNGEE. The ends lost 0 bases at V and 0 bases at J; junction bases unmatched: 3. The CDR3 sequence: CASSVEGTNSYEQYF. The CDR3 nucleotides are TGTGCCAGCAGCGTAGAGGGGACTAACTCCTACGAGCAGTACTTC.

This clonotype was observed many times. The chain combines TRBV7-9 with TRBJ1-4, with TRBD1 as a possible D gene (6 bases). V gave up 3 bases and J gave up 7 bases, with 12 bases separating them. The CDR3 is 14 residues long. In germline, CDR1 is SEHNR, CDR2 FQNEAQ (reference sequence). In nucleotides, the CDR3 is TGTGCCAGCAGCTTGGGACAATCTGGTGAAAAACTGTTTTTT. It is translated as CASSLGQSGEKLFF. Combining the CDR3 with reference TRBV7-9 and TRBJ1-4 gives the whole variable domain DTGVSQNPRHKITKRGQNVTFRCDPISEHNRLYWYRQTLGQGPEFLTYFQNEAQLEKSRLLSDRFSAERPKGSFSTLEIQRTEQGDSAMYLCASSLGQSGEKLFFGSGTQLSVL.

The rearrangement uses TRBV27 and TRBJ2-3, with D hard to call. The V gene lost 0 bases and the J gene lost 2 bases, with 3 bases spanning the gap. This CDR3 region has 13 residues. CDR1 is MNHEY and CDR2 is SMNVEV in the germline V gene (reference sequence). CDR3 residues: CASSLSDTDTQYF. Here the CDR3 DNA reads TGTGCCAGCAGTTTATCGGACACAGATACGCAGTATTTT.

The chain couples TRBV3-1 to TRBJ2-3; a weak D match, TRBD1 (7 bases). Trimming removed 1 base at V and 2 bases at J, with 13 bases between. CDR3 length equals 16 residues. The germline gives CDR1 LGHDT, CDR2 YNNKEL (reference sequence). CDR3 DNA: TGTGCCAGCAGCCAAGGGCCAGGGGGGATCACAGATACGCAGTATTTT. Its protein product is CASSQGPGGITDTQYF.

This clonotype was seen more than once but under ten times. This rearrangement joins TRBV25-1 to TRBJ1-1, with 8 bases aligning to TRBD1. CDR1 and CDR2 from the germline V gene are MGHDK and SYGVNS. The CDR3 covers 13 residues. The V and J ends lost 6 bases and 5 bases, in that order; junction bases with no gene match: 5. CDR3 sequence: CASRPTGETEAFF. CDR3 in DNA: TGTGCCAGCAGACCGACAGGGGAGACTGAAGCTTTCTTT.

The V and J genes are TRBV7-9 and TRBJ1-3, with D uncertain. The CDR3 spans 15 residues. The V end was cut by 2 bases, the J end by 0 bases, with 8 bases between. Germline CDR1 reads SEHNR; CDR2 reads FQNEAQ (reference sequence). This chain's CDR3 is CASSLQISSGNTIYF. CDR3 DNA sequence: TGTGCCAGCAGCTTACAGATCAGCTCTGGAAACACCATATATTTT.

This clonotype showed up many times. The chain recombines TRBV9 with TRBJ2-1; 7 nucleotides agree with TRBD2. The CDR3 sequence is 16 residues long. CDR1 and CDR2 (germline): SGDLS, YYNGEE. Unmatched junction bases numbered 9, after V lost 4 bases and J lost 2 bases. The CDR3 DNA sequence: TGTGCCAGCAGCCCGAGGAGCGGGGCTACCTACAATGAGCAGTTCTTC. Translated, it gives CASSPRSGATYNEQFF.

This clonotype was counted many times. The V call is TRBV4-3, the J call TRBJ2-1; possibly TRBD1 or TRBD2 for D (5 bases each). The CDR3 runs 14 residues. V lost 1 base to trimming and J lost 3 bases, with 7 bases between them. Germline V gene lookup returns CDR1 LGHNA and CDR2 YSLEER. The CDR3 sequence: CASSQGDRYNEQFF. CDR3 bases: TGCGCCAGCAGCCAAGGGGACCGCTACAATGAGCAGTTCTTC.

This clonotype has only a few counts. The chain couples TRBV12-3 or TRBV12-4 to TRBJ1-2; 9 bases match TRBD1. The CDR3 contains 16 residues. V gave up 5 bases and J gave up 4 bases; unmatched junction bases: 11. As DNA, the CDR3 is TGTGCCAGCAGTCAACAAAACAGGGGGCTCTTCTATGGCTACACCTTC. Residues: CASSQQNRGLFYGYTF.

The rearrangement links TRBV7-2 to TRBJ1-1; 7 nucleotides agree with TRBD1. V dropped 4 bases and J dropped 3; count of bases not matched to a gene: 8. This CDR3 is 15 amino acids long. Per the germline V gene, CDR1 is SGHTA and CDR2 is FQGNSA. The CDR3, as DNA: TGTGCCAGCAGCTCCAACAGGGGTGAAGACACTGAAGCTTTCTTT. Protein: CASSSNRGEDTEAFF. Full variable domain (missing parts from reference TRBV7-2 and TRBJ1-1): GAGVSQSPSNKVTEKGKDVELRCDPISGHTALYWYRQSLGQGLEFLIYFQGNSAPDKSGLPSDRFSAERTGGSVSTLTIQRTQQEDSAVYLCASSSNRGEDTEAFFGQGTRLTVV.

In this sample, this clonotype turned up a few times. The gene calls are TRBV29-1 and TRBJ1-1; 12 bases are a match to TRBD1. V shed 6 bases and J 11 bases; nucleotides not matched to a gene: 7. Germline V gives CDR1 SQVTM, CDR2 ANQGSEA. The CDR3 contains 12 residues. CDR3 residues: CSVARDRGRAFF. CDR3 in DNA: TGCAGCGTCGCCCGGGACAGGGGGCGGGCTTTCTTT.